Listed below are T cell receptor beta chains from one sample, sequenced in a study of OX40 agonist ivuxolimab in advanced cancers. Sequenced by immunoSEQ multiplex PCR; TCRdb stores in-frame clones only, minus some. The table lists 99,000 or so clones, about 91% of them singletons. The source was CD4+ or CD8+ T cells sorted from blood, collected in a trial of the OX40 agonist ivuxolimab. The source is an adult with an advanced solid tumor such as melanoma, head and neck, liver or kidney cancer. Each CDR3 is given with its conserved first and last residue. D genes are given only for firm matches. Expanded clones get a size class; other rows say once, few or many, or leave the size out.

clone_size	v_call	j_call	cdr3_length	d_call	cdr3_nt	cdr3_aa
NA	TRBV29-1	TRBJ2-2	14	TRBD2	TGCAGCGCCCGGACTAGCGGGAGCGGTAGGGAGCTGTTTTTT	CSARTSGSGRELFF
NA	TRBV20-1	TRBJ2-1	11	NA	TGCAGTGCTAGCATTAGCTGGGAGCAGTTCTTC	CSASISWEQFF
NA	TRBV6-5	TRBJ1-6	15	NA	TGTGCCAGCAGTTACTCGACTGGAGAGCGTTCACCCCTCCACTTT	CASSYSTGERSPLHF
NA	TRBV11-2	TRBJ2-2	14	NA	TGTGCCAGCAGCTTAGAACTAAACACCGGGGAGCTGTTTTTT	CASSLELNTGELFF
once	TRBV7-9	TRBJ2-3	15	NA	TGTGCCAGCAGCCCCGGGACCTCCATCGCAGATACGCAGTATTTT	CASSPGTSIADTQYF
NA	TRBV7-3	TRBJ2-7	15	NA	TGTGCCAGCAGCCCGGGACCCTTGGGCGCCTACGAGCAGTACTTC	CASSPGPLGAYEQYF
NA	TRBV28	TRBJ1-2	15	NA	TGTGCCAGCAGTCCACCCCTCGGGGGTAACTATGGCTACACCTTC	CASSPPLGGNYGYTF
NA	TRBV6-6	TRBJ2-7	13	NA	TGTGCCAGCAGCAGGCAGGACAGATACGAGCAGTACTTC	CASSRQDRYEQYF
once	TRBV6-1	TRBJ2-5	16	TRBD1	TGTGCCAGCAGTGAATTTAGTCAGGGGGCAAGGGAGACCCAGTACTTC	CASSEFSQGARETQYF
NA	TRBV28	TRBJ2-2	13	NA	TGTGCCAGTATTCTGGGGAACACCGGGGAGCTGTTTTTT	CASILGNTGELFF
few	TRBV19	TRBJ1-5	15	NA	TGTGCCAGTAGTGGGCTACAGGGAAGCAATCAGCCCCAGCATTTT	CASSGLQGSNQPQHF
NA	TRBV21-1	TRBJ2-5	15	NA	TGTGCCAGCAGCACTCTGACAGGCCTCCAAGAGACCCAGTACTTC	CASSTLTGLQETQYF
NA	TRBV1	TRBJ1-5	16	NA	TGCACCAGCAGTGGGACACGGAAGATTAGCAATCAGCCCCAGCATTTT	CTSSGTRKISNQPQHF
NA	TRBV29-1	TRBJ2-3	12	NA	TGCAGCGTTGAAACTTCAACAGATACGCAGTATTTT	CSVETSTDTQYF
NA	TRBV2	TRBJ1-5	13	NA	TGTGCCAGCATGCGACAGTTAAATCAGCCCCAGCATTTT	CASMRQLNQPQHF
NA	TRBV4-3	TRBJ1-4	16	NA	TGCGCCAGCAGCCAGTCCCCAGGGGTGACTAATGAAAAACTGTTTTTT	CASSQSPGVTNEKLFF
NA	TRBV7-3	TRBJ2-2	16	TRBD2	TGTGCCAGCAGCCCAAGGACTAGCGGAAACACCGGGGAGCTGTTTTTT	CASSPRTSGNTGELFF
NA	TRBV21-1	TRBJ1-5	14	NA	TGTGCCTGCCGTGAGGGTCTAGGGAGTCAGCCCCAGCATTTT	CACREGLGSQPQHF
many	TRBV6-5	TRBJ1-5	13	NA	TGTGCCAGCAGCCTTCAACAGGGACAGCCCCAGCATTTT	CASSLQQGQPQHF
NA	TRBV28	TRBJ1-6	17	TRBD1	TGTGCCAGCAGTCCCCCAAGCGGGACAGGGAATAATTCACCCCTCCACTTT	CASSPPSGTGNNSPLHF
NA	TRBV6-5	TRBJ1-2	13	TRBD1	TGTGCCAGCAGTTATTCCAACAGGGGAGGCTACACCTTC	CASSYSNRGGYTF
NA	TRBV4-3	TRBJ1-4	18	NA	TGCGCCAGCAGCCAAGGGCCCCGGGGGACACCAACTAATGAAAAACTGTTTTTT	CASSQGPRGTPTNEKLFF
NA	TRBV6-5	TRBJ2-5	13	NA	TGTGCCAGCAGTCAGAACCACCAAGAGACCCAGTACTTC	CASSQNHQETQYF
NA	TRBV2	TRBJ2-3	14	NA	TGTGCCAGCAGTGGTGGCGGGGCCACAGATACGCAGTATTTT	CASSGGGATDTQYF
NA	TRBV11-1	TRBJ2-3	13	NA	TGTGCCAGCCAGCCTAGCGGCACAGATACGCAGTATTTT	CASQPSGTDTQYF
NA	TRBV5-5	TRBJ1-2	15	NA	TGTGCCAGCACCAGAACAGGAGCGGGGTACTATGGCTACACCTTC	CASTRTGAGYYGYTF
NA	TRBV10-3	TRBJ2-2	16	TRBD1	TGTGCCATCAGTGCTAGGGGGCTAGCGAACACCGGGGAGCTGTTTTTT	CAISARGLANTGELFF
NA	TRBV10-3	TRBJ2-7	13	NA	TGTGCCGCTCAGGGACGGAACTCCTACGAGCAGTACTTC	CAAQGRNSYEQYF
NA	TRBV6-5	TRBJ1-4	16	NA	TGTGCCAGCAGTTACTCGAGGCGGGGGGCGGGTGAAAAACTGTTTTTT	CASSYSRRGAGEKLFF
NA	TRBV11-3	TRBJ2-3	17	TRBD1	TGTGCCAGCAGCAACCAGGGGGCCGGGATGACTGCAGATACGCAGTATTTT	CASSNQGAGMTADTQYF
NA	TRBV27	TRBJ1-6	18	NA	TGTGCCAGCAGTGCCCGATTGAGGGGATCGGGTTATAATTCACCCCTCCACTTT	CASSARLRGSGYNSPLHF
NA	TRBV2	TRBJ2-1	11	NA	TGTGCCAGCAGGGGGGCGGATGAGCAGTTCTTC	CASRGADEQFF
NA	TRBV7-2	TRBJ2-2	14	TRBD2	TGTGCCAGCAGGTCTAGCGGGAGGGCTGTGGAGCTGTTTTTT	CASRSSGRAVELFF
NA	TRBV5-5	TRBJ2-7	15	NA	TGTGCCAGCAGCTTGGCCTATGGAGAAGGCTACGAGCAGTACTTC	CASSLAYGEGYEQYF
NA	TRBV10-3	TRBJ2-1	19	TRBD1	TGTGCCATCAGTGAGTCCCCGGGACAGGCGCTGAGCTCCTACAATGAGCAGTTCTTC	CAISESPGQALSSYNEQFF
NA	TRBV27	TRBJ2-1	15	TRBD1	TGTGCCAGCAGGGGAACACAGGGGTCCTACAGTGAGCAGTTCTTC	CASRGTQGSYSEQFF
NA	TRBV7-2	TRBJ2-7	15	TRBD2	TGTGCCAGCAGCCCAACCGCCGGGACTAGCGCCGAGCAGTACTTC	CASSPTAGTSAEQYF
NA	TRBV6-5	TRBJ2-3	13	NA	TGTGCCAGCAGCCGGGACAGCACAGATACGCAGTATTTT	CASSRDSTDTQYF
NA	TRBV5-6	TRBJ2-7	13	NA	TGTGCCAGCACCACACCGGGTGGCTACGAGCAGTACTTC	CASTTPGGYEQYF
once	TRBV28	TRBJ1-1	16	TRBD1	TGTGCCAGCAGTTTAGGGACAGGGTCAGCGAACACTGAAGCTTTCTTT	CASSLGTGSANTEAFF
NA	TRBV6-6	TRBJ1-1	14	NA	TGTGCCAGCAGTTACCCGACGGGGAACACTGAAGCTTTCTTT	CASSYPTGNTEAFF
NA	TRBV7-8	TRBJ2-5	17	TRBD1	TGTGCCAGCAGCGGACGAAGCTACAGGGGAAACCAAGAGACCCAGTACTTC	CASSGRSYRGNQETQYF
once	TRBV5-1	TRBJ1-2	14	NA	TGCGCCAGCAGTCAAACAGGTTGGGGAGATGGCTACACCTTC	CASSQTGWGDGYTF
NA	TRBV11-2	TRBJ2-2	16	TRBD2	TGTGCCAGCAGCTTTACGACCGGGACTAGCGCCGGGGAGCTGTTTTTT	CASSFTTGTSAGELFF
NA	TRBV5-1	TRBJ2-5	14	NA	TGCGCCAGCAGCCGCTTCGCCGTTAGGGAGACCCAGTACTTC	CASSRFAVRETQYF
NA	TRBV5-1	TRBJ2-3	17	TRBD2	TGCGCCAGCAGCTGGGGACTAGCGGGAGTTTTTGCAGATACGCAGTATTTT	CASSWGLAGVFADTQYF
NA	TRBV7-2	TRBJ2-3	14	NA	TGTGCCAGCAGCTTAACACCTGCGGCAGATACGCAGTATTTT	CASSLTPAADTQYF
NA	TRBV5-6	TRBJ2-7	15	NA	TGTGCCAGCAGCCTGGGTTACGGGGGAGGGGGCGAGCAGTACTTC	CASSLGYGGGGEQYF
NA	TRBV7-2	TRBJ2-7	11	NA	TGTGCCAGCAGCTTAAAGTACGAGCAGTACTTC	CASSLKYEQYF
once	TRBV11-2	TRBJ2-3	14	NA	TGTGCCAGCCACGGTGGTCGTCTTGTGAATACGCAGTATTTT	CASHGGRLVNTQYF
NA	TRBV19	TRBJ2-7	15	TRBD2	TGTGCCAGTAGGGACTGGACTAGCGGGACAGACGAGCAGTACTTC	CASRDWTSGTDEQYF
NA	TRBV6-5	TRBJ2-7	14	TRBD2	TGTGCCAGCAGTTACCGGCGGGAGGGGTACGAGCAGTACTTC	CASSYRREGYEQYF
NA	TRBV5-1	TRBJ2-3	15	TRBD2	TGCGCCAGCAGCCGGACTAGCGGGACCACAGATACGCAGTATTTT	CASSRTSGTTDTQYF